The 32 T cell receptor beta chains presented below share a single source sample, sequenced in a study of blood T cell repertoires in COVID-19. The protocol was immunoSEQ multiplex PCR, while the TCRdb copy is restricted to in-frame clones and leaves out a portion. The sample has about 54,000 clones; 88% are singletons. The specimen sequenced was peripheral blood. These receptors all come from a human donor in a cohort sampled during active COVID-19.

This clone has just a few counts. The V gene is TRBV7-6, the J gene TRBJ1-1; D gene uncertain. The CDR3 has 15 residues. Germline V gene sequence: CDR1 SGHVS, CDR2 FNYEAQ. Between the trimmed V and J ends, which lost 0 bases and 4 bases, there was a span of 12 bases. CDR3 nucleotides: TGTGCCAGCAGCTTAGCGGCGGATGGAGGCACTGAAGCTTTCTTT. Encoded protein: CASSLAADGGTEAFF.

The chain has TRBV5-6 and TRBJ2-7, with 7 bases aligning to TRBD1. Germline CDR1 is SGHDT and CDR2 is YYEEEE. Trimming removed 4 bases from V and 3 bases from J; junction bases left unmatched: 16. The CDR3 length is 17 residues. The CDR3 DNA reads TGTGCCAGCAGCCCTTATCACCTCGGGACAGCCAACTACGAGCAGTACTTC. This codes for CASSPYHLGTANYEQYF.

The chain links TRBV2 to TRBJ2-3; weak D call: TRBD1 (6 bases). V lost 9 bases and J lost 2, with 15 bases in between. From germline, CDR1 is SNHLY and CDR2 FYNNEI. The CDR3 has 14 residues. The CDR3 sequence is CASATDRNTDTQYF. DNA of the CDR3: TGTGCCAGTGCGACCGACAGGAACACAGATACGCAGTATTTT. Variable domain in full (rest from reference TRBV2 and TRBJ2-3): EPEVTQTPSHQVTQMGQEVILRCVPISNHLYFYWYRQILGQKVEFLVSFYNNEISEKSEIFDDQFSVERPDGSNFTLKIRSTKLEDSAMYFCASATDRNTDTQYFGPGTRLTVL.

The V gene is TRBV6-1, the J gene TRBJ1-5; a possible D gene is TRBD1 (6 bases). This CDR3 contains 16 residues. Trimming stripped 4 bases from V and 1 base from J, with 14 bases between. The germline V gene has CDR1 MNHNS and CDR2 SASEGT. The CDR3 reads CASSAEGGESNQPQHF. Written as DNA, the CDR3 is TGTGCCAGCAGTGCCGAGGGGGGGGAGAGCAATCAGCCCCAGCATTTT.

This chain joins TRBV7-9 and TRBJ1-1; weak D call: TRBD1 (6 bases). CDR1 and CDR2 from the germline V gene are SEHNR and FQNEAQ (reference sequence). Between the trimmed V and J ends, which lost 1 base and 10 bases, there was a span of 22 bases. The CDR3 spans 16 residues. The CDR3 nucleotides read TGTGCCAGCAGCTTAGGAGCGGGGGGCGCTTCCCACAGAGCTTTCTTT. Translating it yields CASSLGAGGASHRAFF.

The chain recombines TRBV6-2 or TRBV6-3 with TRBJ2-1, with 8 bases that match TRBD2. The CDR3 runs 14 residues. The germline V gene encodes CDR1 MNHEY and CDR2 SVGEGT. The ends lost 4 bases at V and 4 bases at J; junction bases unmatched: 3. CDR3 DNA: TGTGCCAGCAGTTCTAGCGGGTTTTACAATGAGCAGTTCTTC. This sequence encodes CASSSSGFYNEQFF.

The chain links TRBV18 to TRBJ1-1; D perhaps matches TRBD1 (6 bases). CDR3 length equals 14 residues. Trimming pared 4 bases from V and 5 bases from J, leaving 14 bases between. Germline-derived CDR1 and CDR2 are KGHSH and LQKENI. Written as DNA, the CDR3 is TGTGCCAGCTCACAATCACAGGGAAATACTGAAGCTTTCTTT. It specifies CASSQSQGNTEAFF.

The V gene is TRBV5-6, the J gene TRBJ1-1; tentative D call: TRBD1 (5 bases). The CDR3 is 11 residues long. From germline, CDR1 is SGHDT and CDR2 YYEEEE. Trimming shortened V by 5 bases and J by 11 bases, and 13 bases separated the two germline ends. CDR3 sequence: CASSLQGAAFF. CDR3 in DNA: TGTGCCAGCAGTTTGCAGGGTGCCGCTTTCTTT.

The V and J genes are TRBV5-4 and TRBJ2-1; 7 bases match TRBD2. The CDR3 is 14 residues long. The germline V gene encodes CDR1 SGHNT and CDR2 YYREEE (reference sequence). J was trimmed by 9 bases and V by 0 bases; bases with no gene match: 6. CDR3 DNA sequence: TGTGCCAGCAGCTTGGAACTAGCGCGCTCTGAGCAGTTCTTC. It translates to CASSLELARSEQFF.

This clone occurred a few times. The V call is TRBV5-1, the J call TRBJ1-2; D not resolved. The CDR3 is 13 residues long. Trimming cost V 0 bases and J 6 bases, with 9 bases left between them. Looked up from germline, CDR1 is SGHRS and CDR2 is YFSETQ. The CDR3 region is CASSLVRGDGYTF. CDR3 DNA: TGCGCCAGCAGCTTGGTACGCGGCGATGGCTACACCTTC.

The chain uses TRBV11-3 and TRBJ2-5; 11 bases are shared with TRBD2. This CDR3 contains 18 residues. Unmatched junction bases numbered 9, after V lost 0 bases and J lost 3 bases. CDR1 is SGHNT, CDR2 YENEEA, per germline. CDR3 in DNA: TGTGCCAGCAGCTTAGATTGGTCGGGGACTAGCGGTGAAGAGACCCAGTACTTC. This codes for CASSLDWSGTSGEETQYF.

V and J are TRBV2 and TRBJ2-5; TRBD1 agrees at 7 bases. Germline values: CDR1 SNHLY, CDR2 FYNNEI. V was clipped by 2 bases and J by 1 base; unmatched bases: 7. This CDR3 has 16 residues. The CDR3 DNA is TGTGCCAGCAGTGAACCCGGGACAGAGATCCAAGAGACCCAGTACTTC. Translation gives CASSEPGTEIQETQYF.

The DNA of the CDR3 is TGTGCCAGCAGCTTCACAGGGTTCATCGGGGAGCTGTTTTTT. Its translation is CASSFTGFIGELFF. The chain carries TRBV5-6 and TRBJ2-2; TRBD1 might be the D (6 bases). The CDR3 sequence is 14 residues long. CDR1 SGHDT and CDR2 YYEEEE come from the germline V gene. Trimming took off 2 bases at V and 7 bases at J, with 12 bases between the two ends. The whole variable domain, remainder taken from reference TRBV5-6 and TRBJ2-2, is DAGVTQSPTHLIKTRGQQVTLRCSPKSGHDTVSWYQQALGQGPQFIFQYYEEEERQRGNFPDRFSGHQFPNYSSELNVNALLLGDSALYLCASSFTGFIGELFFGEGSRLTVL.

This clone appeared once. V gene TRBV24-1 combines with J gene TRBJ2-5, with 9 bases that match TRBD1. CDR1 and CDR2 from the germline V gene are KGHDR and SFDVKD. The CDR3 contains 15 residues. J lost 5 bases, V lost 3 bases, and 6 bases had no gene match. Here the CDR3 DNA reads TGTGCCACCAGTGATCCCGGGACAGGGATGGAGACCCAGTACTTC. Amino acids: CATSDPGTGMETQYF.

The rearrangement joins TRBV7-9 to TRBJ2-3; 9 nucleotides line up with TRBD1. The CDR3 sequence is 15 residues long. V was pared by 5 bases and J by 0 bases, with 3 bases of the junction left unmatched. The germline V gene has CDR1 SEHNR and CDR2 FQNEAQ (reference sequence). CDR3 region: CASSGQGRSTDTQYF. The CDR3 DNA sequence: TGTGCCAGCAGCGGACAGGGGCGGAGCACAGATACGCAGTATTTT.

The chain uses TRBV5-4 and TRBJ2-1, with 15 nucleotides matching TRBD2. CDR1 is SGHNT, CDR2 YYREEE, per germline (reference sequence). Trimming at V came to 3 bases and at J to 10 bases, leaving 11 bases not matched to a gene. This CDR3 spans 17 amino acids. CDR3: CASSSPRTSGRASEQFF. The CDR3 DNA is TGTGCCAGCAGCTCTCCGAGGACTAGCGGGAGGGCCTCCGAGCAGTTCTTC.

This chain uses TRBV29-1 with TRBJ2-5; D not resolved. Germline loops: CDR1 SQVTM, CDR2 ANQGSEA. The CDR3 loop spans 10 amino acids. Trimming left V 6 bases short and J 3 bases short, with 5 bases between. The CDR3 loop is CSVREETQYF. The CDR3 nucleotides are TGCAGCGTCCGGGAAGAGACCCAGTACTTC.

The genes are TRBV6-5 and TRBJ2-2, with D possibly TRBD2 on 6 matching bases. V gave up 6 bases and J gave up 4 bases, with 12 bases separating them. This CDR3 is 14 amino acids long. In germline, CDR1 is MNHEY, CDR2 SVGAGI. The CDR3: CASRTGRSTGELFF. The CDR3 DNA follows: TGTGCCAGCAGAACCGGGAGATCCACCGGGGAGCTGTTTTTT.

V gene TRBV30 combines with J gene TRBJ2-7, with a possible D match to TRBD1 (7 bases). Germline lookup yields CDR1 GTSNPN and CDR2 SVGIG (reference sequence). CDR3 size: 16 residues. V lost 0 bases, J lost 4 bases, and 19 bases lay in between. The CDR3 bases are TGTGCCTGGAGTGTAGCCCACCAGGGGGGTCGATACGAGCAGTACTTC. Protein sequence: CAWSVAHQGGRYEQYF.

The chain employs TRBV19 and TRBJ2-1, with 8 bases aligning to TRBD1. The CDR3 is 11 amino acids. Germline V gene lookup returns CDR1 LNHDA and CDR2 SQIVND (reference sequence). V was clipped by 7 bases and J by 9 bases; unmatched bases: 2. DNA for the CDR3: TGTGCCAGTACAGGGGGCATTGAGCAGTTCTTC. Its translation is CASTGGIEQFF.

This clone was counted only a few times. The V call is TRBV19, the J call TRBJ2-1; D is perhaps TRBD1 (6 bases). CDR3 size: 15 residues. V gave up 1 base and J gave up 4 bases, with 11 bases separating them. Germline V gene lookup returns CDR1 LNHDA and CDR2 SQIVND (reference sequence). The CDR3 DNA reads TGTGCCAGTAGTATAGTAACAGGGCCATACAATGAGCAGTTCTTC. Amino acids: CASSIVTGPYNEQFF. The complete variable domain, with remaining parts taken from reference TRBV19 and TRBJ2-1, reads DGGITQSPKYLFRKEGQNVTLSCEQNLNHDAMYWYRQDPGQGLRLIYYSQIVNDFQKGDIAEGYSVSREKKESFPLTVTSAQKNPTAFYLCASSIVTGPYNEQFFGPGTRLTVL.

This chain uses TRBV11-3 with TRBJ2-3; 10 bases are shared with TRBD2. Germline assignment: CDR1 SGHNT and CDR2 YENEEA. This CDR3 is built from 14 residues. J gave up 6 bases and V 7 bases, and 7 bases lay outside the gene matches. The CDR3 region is CASKRGGKDDTQYF. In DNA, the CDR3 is TGTGCCAGCAAGCGGGGGGGCAAGGACGATACGCAGTATTTT.

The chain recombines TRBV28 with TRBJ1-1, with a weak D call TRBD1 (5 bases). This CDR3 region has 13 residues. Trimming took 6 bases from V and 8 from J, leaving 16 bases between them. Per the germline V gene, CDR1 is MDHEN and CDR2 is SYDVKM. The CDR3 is CASSREATVEAFF. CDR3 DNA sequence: TGTGCCAGCAGCAGGGAGGCGACAGTAGAAGCTTTCTTT.

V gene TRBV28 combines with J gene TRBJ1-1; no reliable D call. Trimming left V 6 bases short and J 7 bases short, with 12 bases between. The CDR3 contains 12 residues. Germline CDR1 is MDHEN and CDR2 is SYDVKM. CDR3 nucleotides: TGTGCCAGCAGAACGGTACGAGGTGAAGCTTTCTTT. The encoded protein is CASRTVRGEAFF. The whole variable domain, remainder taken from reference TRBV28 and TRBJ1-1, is DVKVTQSSRYLVKRTGEKVFLECVQDMDHENMFWYRQDPGLGLRLIYFSYDVKMKEKGDIPEGYSVSREKKERFSLILESASTNQTSMYLCASRTVRGEAFFGQGTRLTVV.

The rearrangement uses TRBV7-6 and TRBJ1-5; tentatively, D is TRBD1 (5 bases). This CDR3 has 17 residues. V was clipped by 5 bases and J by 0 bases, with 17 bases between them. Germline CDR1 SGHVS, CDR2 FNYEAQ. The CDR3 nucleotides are TGTGCCAGCAGCCCGGGGGGAGGCCGCTATAGCAATCAGCCCCAGCATTTT. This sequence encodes CASSPGGGRYSNQPQHF.

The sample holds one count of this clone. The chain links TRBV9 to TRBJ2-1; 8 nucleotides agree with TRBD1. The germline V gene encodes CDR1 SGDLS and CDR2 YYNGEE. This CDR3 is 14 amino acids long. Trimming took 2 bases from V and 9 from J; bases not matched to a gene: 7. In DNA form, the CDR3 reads TGTGCCAGCAGCGTGGACAGGGTGAAGGCTGAGCAGTTCTTC. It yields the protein CASSVDRVKAEQFF.

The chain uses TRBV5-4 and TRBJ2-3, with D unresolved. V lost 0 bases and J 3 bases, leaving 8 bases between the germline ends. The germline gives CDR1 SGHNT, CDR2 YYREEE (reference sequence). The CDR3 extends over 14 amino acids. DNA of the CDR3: TGTGCCAGCAGCTTGGGCGAGGAAACAGATACGCAGTATTTT. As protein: CASSLGEETDTQYF. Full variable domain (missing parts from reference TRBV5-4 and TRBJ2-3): ETGVTQSPTHLIKTRGQQVTLRCSSQSGHNTVSWYQQALGQGPQFIFQYYREEENGRGNFPPRFSGLQFPNYSSELNVNALELDDSALYLCASSLGEETDTQYFGPGTRLTVL.

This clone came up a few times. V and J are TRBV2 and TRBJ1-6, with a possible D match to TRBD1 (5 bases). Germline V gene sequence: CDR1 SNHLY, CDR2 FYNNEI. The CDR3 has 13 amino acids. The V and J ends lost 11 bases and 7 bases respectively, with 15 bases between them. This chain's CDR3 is CAGTAGENSPLHF. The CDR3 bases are TGTGCCGGCACGGCGGGGGAGAATTCACCCCTCCACTTT.

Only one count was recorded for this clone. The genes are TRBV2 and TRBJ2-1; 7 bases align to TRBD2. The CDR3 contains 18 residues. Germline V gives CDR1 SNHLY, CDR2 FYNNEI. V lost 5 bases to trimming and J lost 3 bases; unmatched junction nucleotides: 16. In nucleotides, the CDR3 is TGTGCCAGCAGTAATATATTCGGGCTAGCGGAACTCTACAATGAGCAGTTCTTC. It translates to CASSNIFGLAELYNEQFF.

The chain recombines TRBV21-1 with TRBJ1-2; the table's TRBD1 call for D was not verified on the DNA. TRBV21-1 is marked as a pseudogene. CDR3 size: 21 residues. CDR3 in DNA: TGTGCCAGCAGCGTTGGACAGGGCCTTCTCACCCTTGCCTTTTTAGGAGATGGCTACACCTTC. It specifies CASSVGQGLLTLAFLGDGYTF.

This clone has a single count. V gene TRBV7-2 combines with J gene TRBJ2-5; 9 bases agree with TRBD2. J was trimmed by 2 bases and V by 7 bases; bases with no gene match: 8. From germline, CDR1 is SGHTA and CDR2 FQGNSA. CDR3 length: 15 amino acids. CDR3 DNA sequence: TGTGCCAGCACCCTTAGCGGGGGATCACAAGAGACCCAGTACTTC. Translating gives CASTLSGGSQETQYF.

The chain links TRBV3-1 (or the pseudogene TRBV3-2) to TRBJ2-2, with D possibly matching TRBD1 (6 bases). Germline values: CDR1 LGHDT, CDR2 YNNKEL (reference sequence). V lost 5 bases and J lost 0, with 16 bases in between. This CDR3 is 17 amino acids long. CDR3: CASSWAEGGTNTGELFF. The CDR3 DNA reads TGTGCCAGCAGCTGGGCCGAAGGGGGAACGAACACCGGGGAGCTGTTTTTT.